This T cell receptor beta chain was found in a study of T cells in Graves' hyperthyroidism and ophthalmopathy. This clonotype was counted ten times or more. What it recognizes is unknown. Study-wide results and caveats: Among clonotypes expanded in thyroid above 0.001, most were also found in blood.

A patient was excluded if there was uncontrolled infection, other autoimmune disease, pregnancy or lactation. Each 10 ml fresh peripheral blood draw supplied the PBMCs. CDR3 size: 18 residues. V gave up 4 bases and J gave up 2 bases, with 25 bases separating them. Germline V gives CDR1 DFQATT, CDR2 SNEGSKA (reference sequence). RNA transcripts were the template for amplifying TCR beta CDR3 regions. With the HTBI primer set, the TCR CDR3 went through a first round of RT-PCR. TCRdb ran MiXCR on the multiplex PCR reads and lists one entry per CDR3 protein. Here the sample spans around 400,000 distinct CDR3 sequences, around 15% being singletons.

The chain recombines TRBV20-1 with TRBJ2-3; D ambiguous. The sequenced sample consisted of blood. This sequence was found in a woman in her fifties or sixties with Graves' ophthalmopathy. The CDR3, as DNA: TGCAGTGCTACGCCGGTCAGCTCTTTATGGGGAAACACAGATACGCAGTATTTT. It is translated as CSATPVSSLWGNTDTQYF.